The following is a T cell receptor (beta chain) sequence with its context. Its antigen is not identified. CDR3 length: 11 residues. V was trimmed by 8 bases and J by 5 bases, leaving 10 bases between them. Germline V gene lookup returns CDR1 SQVTM and CDR2 ANQGSEA. Time point noted: newly diagnosed GD, antithyroid drugs for less than 3 months. From RNA extracted from PBMCs, the TCR library was made. Through Arm-PCR of CDR3 regions and iRepertoire HTBI primers, TCR beta libraries were built. The authors' processing: Spanning all samples, the identified segments comprised about 62 TRBV and 14 TRBJ. TCRdb redid the calling of the multiplex PCR reads with MiXCR, one entry per CDR3 protein. The V and J calls and clone size are TCRdb's, not the authors'. This sample has a few hundred thousand distinct CDR3 sequences, with 10% to 15% found just once. The data derive from a study of regulatory T cells in long-lasting Graves disease.

Study results and caveats: Persistent disease favored TRBV28, TRBJ1-2 and TRBJ2-5.

These data also featured in a second study, about T cells in Graves' hyperthyroidism and ophthalmopathy. From that second work: The primer set for the first-round RT-PCR of the TCR CDR3 was HTBI.

The TCR comes from a young woman with Graves disease. The V call is TRBV29-1, the J call TRBJ2-1; D is undetermined. Sequenced material: peripheral blood mononuclear cells (PBMCs), taken at new diagnosis, from a patient treated with antithyroid drugs. The CDR3: CSIARNNEQFF. In DNA, the CDR3 is TGCAGCATTGCGAGGAACAATGAGCAGTTCTTC.